Presented here are 7 T cell receptor beta chains from one specimen sequenced in a study of CD8+ T cells in alopecia areata. RNA extraction and reverse transcription yielded cDNA as sequencing template. Clones were read by immunoSEQ multiplex PCR, and TCRdb kept only the in-frame ones, dropping some. The sample contains fewer than 80,000 clones, approximately 61% of which appear only once. This specimen consisted of CD8+ T cells sorted from blood, obtained at week 0. The receptor source for this set is a human donor with alopecia areata.

The chain combines TRBV27 with TRBJ2-1, with 7 bases that match TRBD2. Germline V gene lookup returns CDR1 MNHEY and CDR2 SMNVEV (reference sequence). J lost 9 bases, V lost 10 bases, and 9 bases had no gene match. CDR3 length: 12 residues. CDR3 nucleotide sequence: TGTGCCATCAGAGGGAGGGAGGGTGAGCAGTTCTTC. Protein: CAIRGREGEQFF.

The chain carries TRBV5-6 and TRBJ2-7; D call uncertain. The V end was cut by 1 base, the J end by 4 bases, with 3 bases between. The CDR3 loop spans 11 amino acids. Germline assignment: CDR1 SGHDT and CDR2 YYEEEE. CDR3 DNA sequence: TGTGCCAGCAGCTTGAGGTACGAGCAGTACTTC. Residues: CASSLRYEQYF.

V gene TRBV7-9 combines with J gene TRBJ2-1; TRBD2 is a possible D gene (6 bases). CDR3 length equals 16 residues. The germline V gene encodes CDR1 SEHNR and CDR2 FQNEAQ (reference sequence). V was trimmed by 5 bases and J by 4 bases, leaving 18 bases between them. The chain's CDR3 is CASSQLPGSGYNEQFF. The DNA for the CDR3 is TGTGCCAGCAGCCAGCTCCCCGGGAGTGGTTACAATGAGCAGTTCTTC.

V usage is TRBV7-9 and J usage is TRBJ2-7; D perhaps matches TRBD2 (8 bases). The V and J ends lost 5 bases and 5 bases respectively, with 16 bases between them. The CDR3 sequence is 14 residues long. CDR1 is SEHNR and CDR2 is FQNEAQ in the germline V gene (reference sequence). CDR3 amino acids: CASSREGASNEQYF. CDR3 in DNA: TGTGCCAGCAGCCGGGAGGGGGCGTCGAACGAGCAGTACTTC. Combining the CDR3 with reference TRBV7-9 and TRBJ2-7 gives the whole variable domain DTGVSQNPRHKITKRGQNVTFRCDPISEHNRLYWYRQTLGQGPEFLTYFQNEAQLEKSRLLSDRFSAERPKGSFSTLEIQRTEQGDSAMYLCASSREGASNEQYFGPGTRLTVT.

This chain connects TRBV30 to TRBJ1-1; 9 bases map to TRBD1. Germline assignment: CDR1 GTSNPN and CDR2 SVGIG (reference sequence). V was clipped by 2 bases and J by 4 bases; unmatched bases: 5. The CDR3 runs to 14 residues. The CDR3 is CAWSPGTGRTEAFF. The DNA of the CDR3 is TGTGCCTGGAGTCCCGGGACAGGGCGCACTGAAGCTTTCTTT.

This clone was detected only once. The chain employs TRBV29-1 and TRBJ1-2; no definite D call. Per the germline V gene, CDR1 is SQVTM and CDR2 is ANQGSEA. V was trimmed by 6 bases and J by 3 bases, leaving 17 bases between them. The CDR3 covers 14 residues. This CDR3 reads CSVHGIHTDYGYTF. In DNA, the CDR3 is TGCAGCGTCCACGGGATCCACACGGACTATGGCTACACCTTC.

The CDR3 DNA is TGTGCCAGCAGTGAAAATAATGGCTACACCTTC. It specifies CASSENNGYTF. This chain uses TRBV2 with TRBJ1-2; D remains ambiguous. V lost 2 bases and J 6 bases, leaving 4 bases between the germline ends. The CDR3 spans 11 residues. Germline V lookup: CDR1 SNHLY, CDR2 FYNNEI.